These T cell receptor beta chains were read from a single sample in a study of T-cell reconstitution after alpha-beta-depleted transplantation in children. TCRdb re-analysed the PCR reads in MiXCR, keeping a single row per CDR3 protein. The sample consists of 100,000 or so distinct CDR3 sequences, roughly a sixth of them appearing once. The specimen comprised PBMCs, mostly from graft donor cells, sampled 180 days after TCRalphabeta/CD19-depleted stem cell transplant. These receptors were taken from a male patient under 10 years old who had a stem cell transplant for acute lymphoblastic leukemia, so the T cells may come from the graft donor. The conserved cysteine and the conserved F or W are not part of the CDR3 here.

V: TRBV9
CDR3: ASSVTGAPTDTQY

V: TRBV7-6
CDR3: ASSPPAHIAQY

V: TRBV6-5
CDR3: ASSYSGSPLH

V: TRBV19
CDR3: ASSMSREGNQPQH

V: TRBV2
CDR3: ASSPLTGGPYEQY

V: TRBV5-1
CDR3: ASSLRTDPANTGELF

V: TRBV27
CDR3: ASSLGFGTLST

V: TRBV5-1
CDR3: ASSLRTGPTYEQY

V: TRBV3-1
CDR3: ASSQVRTSEQY

V: TRBV2
CDR3: ASSDRGGITEAF

V: TRBV7-2
CDR3: ASSSQDEKLF

V: TRBV11-2
CDR3: ASSFGPSGANVLT

V: TRBV28
CDR3: ASRMEGEEPYEQY

V: TRBV12-3/TRBV12-4
CDR3: ASSSPGLAGAIYNEQF

V: TRBV12-3/TRBV12-4
CDR3: ASMVRGGSYEQY

V: TRBV20-1
CDR3: SASPGLAGDYEQF

V: TRBV29-1
CDR3: SVVGGRVTYNEQF

V: TRBV10-3
CDR3: AISPSLGGQGQQY

V: TRBV5-6
CDR3: ASSLGYGNNEQF

V: TRBV7-9
CDR3: ASKLKGGEETQY

V: TRBV12-3/TRBV12-4
CDR3: ASSSYTDTQY

V: TRBV20-1
CDR3: SARDTDRGLRSNQPQH

V: TRBV20-1
CDR3: SAPKATNYEQY

V: TRBV7-2
CDR3: ASNLAGAHTDTQY

V: TRBV6-5
CDR3: ASSYSTGGSSTDTQY

V: TRBV11-2
CDR3: ASSLGFAYRDGYT

V: TRBV7-8
CDR3: ASSPLPQVGADTQY

V: TRBV29-1
CDR3: SVGTSGGAGELF

V: TRBV20-1
CDR3: SARDWVPLTGSGYNEQF

V: TRBV25-1
CDR3: ASSTLWEGFTDTQY

V: TRBV20-1
CDR3: SARAPVFQETQY

V: TRBV5-1
CDR3: ASSLVPLDRGPYEQY

V: TRBV20-1
CDR3: SALGEQF